The rows below give T cell receptor beta chains drawn from one sample of a study of T cell repertoires in cytomegalovirus infection. TCRdb called the reads again in MiXCR, with one record for every CDR3 protein. The sample includes around 310,000 distinct CDR3 sequences, 17% of them seen just once. Sequencing was carried out using PBMCs. Receptors originate from a human donor in good health (CMV status not recorded). Some clones in this sample may be carry-over from other donors' samples. Both conserved end residues are part of each CDR3.

cdr3_aa v_call cdr3_length j_call
CASSLERTLAKNIQYF TRBV7-8 16 TRBJ2-4
CASSQGQGYGYTF TRBV7-6 13 TRBJ1-2
CASQSRDRYNSPLHF TRBV28 15 TRBJ1-6
CASSLSRGVGTYNEQFF TRBV5-6 17 TRBJ2-1
CASSFGGNTGELFF TRBV7-2 14 TRBJ2-2
CASALRGTVPGKLFF TRBV12-3/TRBV12-4 15 TRBJ1-4
CASSPDSLQRSNTEAFF TRBV7-9 17 TRBJ1-1
CASSHGVDSGGYNEQFF TRBV14 17 TRBJ2-1
CASTSGGAVSDTQYF TRBV12-3/TRBV12-4 15 TRBJ2-3
CASSPLFSDTQYF TRBV7-2 13 TRBJ2-3
CASSLDVARVTGELFF TRBV7-2 16 TRBJ2-2
CSTWWGGRNEQFF TRBV20-1 13 TRBJ2-1
CASSLGMSSYNEQFF TRBV11-3 15 TRBJ2-1
CASSPNRAHSNEKLFF TRBV18 16 TRBJ1-4
CASIRVGVSTNEKLFF TRBV6-5 16 TRBJ1-4
CSARDRAGGRQNIQYF TRBV20-1 16 TRBJ2-4
CASAGTGLGNQPQHF TRBV19 15 TRBJ1-5
CSAAGGGDLNQPQHF TRBV20-1 15 TRBJ1-5
CASRGRLAGDPNTGELFF TRBV6-5 18 TRBJ2-2
CASSLTWGAGELFF TRBV7-2 14 TRBJ2-2
CASSPRGPNTGELFF TRBV12-3/TRBV12-4 15 TRBJ2-2
CASSFIGGQNTEAFF TRBV12-3/TRBV12-4 15 TRBJ1-1
CSARDYKGKAPNTGELFF TRBV20-1 18 TRBJ2-2
CASSWGTGGSNEKLFF TRBV7-2 16 TRBJ1-4
CSASGEVGTEAFF TRBV20-1 13 TRBJ1-1
CASMPGGNQPQHF TRBV19 13 TRBJ1-5
CASSLRALNTEAFF TRBV28 14 TRBJ1-1
CASSFGIRQPQHF TRBV7-2 13 TRBJ1-5
CASSLGDPTRRNEQFF TRBV7-8 16 TRBJ2-1
CSARDFQGVKGTEAFF TRBV20-1 16 TRBJ1-1
CASKRGSRETQYF TRBV7-2 13 TRBJ2-5
CASSLVGQPQHF TRBV7-6 12 TRBJ1-5
CSVEVGNVGDTQYF TRBV29-1 14 TRBJ2-3
CASSDGQVPIAPF TRBV6-1 13 TRBJ1-2
CASSRSGGEQYF TRBV7-6 12 TRBJ2-7
CASSLARGRRAGELFF TRBV7-2 16 TRBJ2-2
CSARVRGWETQYF TRBV20-1 13 TRBJ2-5
CASSGTGDVWDF TRBV18 12 TRBJ2-7
CASSADRQGGRQETQYF TRBV9 17 TRBJ2-5
CASSQSGAGKIPLDYGYTF TRBV23-1 19 TRBJ1-2
CASRVGRTYGYTF TRBV6-1 13 TRBJ1-2
CASSLGLAGALEQFF TRBV7-2 15 TRBJ2-1
CASSLRTGGGETQYF TRBV28 15 TRBJ2-5
CSARDQNQGAGVSPLHF TRBV20-1 17 TRBJ1-6
CAISESTRGPEGYGYTF TRBV10-3 17 TRBJ1-2